This T cell receptor (beta chain) derives from a study of blood T cell repertoires in COVID-19. At the level of the study: Sites in the United States, Italy and Spain provided acute and convalescent COVID-19 samples. From T cells, B-cell-depleted T cells, or PBMCs came the material, which was cDNA or gDNA.

CDR3 length: 14 amino acids. Germline CDR1 is SGHAT and CDR2 is FQNNGV. Trimming shortened V by 1 base and J by 2 bases, and 8 bases separated the two germline ends. Seattle patients were enrolled while actively infected and followed longitudinally. Per the study methods: Researchers report that nucleated cell counts were estimated from reference gene primer amplification. Assay used: immunoSEQ multiplex PCR; TCRdb lists only in-frame clones, some missing. From that table come the V and J calls and clone size; the DNA was used to work out D and trimming. This sample has under 250,000 clones, with roughly 85% found just once.

The sequenced sample was peripheral blood. The chain employs TRBV11-2 and TRBJ1-2, with D unresolved. The TCR originated in a woman in her 70s with COVID-19, enrolled during active disease. The CDR3 reads CASSLGRVNYGYTF. In DNA, the CDR3 is TGTGCCAGCAGCTTAGGACGGGTAAACTATGGCTACACCTTC.